This T cell receptor (beta chain) was sequenced for a study of T-cell reconstitution after alpha-beta-depleted transplantation in children. The sample holds a few counts of this clonotype. The authors prepared the TCRbeta library with unique molecular identifiers. A single record per CDR3 protein comes from TCRdb applying MiXCR to the PCR reads. The data hold about 72,000 distinct CDR3 sequences, with approximately 7.3% observed a single time. Germline assignment: CDR1 SNHLY and CDR2 FYNNEI. CDR3 size: 15 residues. V was pared by 3 bases and J by 1 base, with 1 base of the junction left unmatched. The receptor was isolated from a human donor who donated a stem cell graft to a child with acute lymphoblastic leukemia. The sample in question was PBMCs from the stem cell graft donor, obtained from the stem cell graft. This chain links TRBV2 with TRBJ2-1; 9 bases fit TRBD1. The CDR3 nucleotides read TGTGCCAGCAGTGATGGGACAGGGTCCTACAATGAGCAGTTCTTC. As protein: CASSDGTGSYNEQFF.